Each of the 32 T cell receptor beta chains below was sequenced from the same sample in a study of blood T cell repertoires in COVID-19. Assay used: immunoSEQ multiplex PCR; TCRdb lists only in-frame clones, some missing. Among approximately 440,000 clones listed, 80% to 95% were seen once. Input material: PBMCs or T cells enriched from blood (not recorded which). These receptors originate from a man between 18 and 29 years old who had recovered from COVID-19.

CDR3 in amino acids: CASSLDRGWYYGYTF. For the CDR3, the DNA is TGTGCCAGCAGCCTGGACAGGGGATGGTACTATGGCTACACCTTC. The J gene is TRBJ1-2, the V gene TRBV5-5, with 9 bases aligning to TRBD1. V lost 4 bases to trimming and J lost 3 bases; unmatched junction nucleotides: 7. This CDR3 contains 15 residues. CDR1 and CDR2 from the germline V gene are SGHKS and YYEKEE (reference sequence).

The CDR3 reads CASRDKREAYNEQFF. CDR3 nucleotides: TGTGCCAGCAGGGACAAGCGGGAGGCCTACAATGAGCAGTTCTTC. The chain combines TRBV28 with TRBJ2-1; TRBD2 aligns across 9 bases. With V trimmed by 6 bases and J by 2 bases, 5 bases remained unmatched. CDR1 MDHEN and CDR2 SYDVKM come from the germline V gene. The CDR3 loop spans 15 amino acids.

The gene calls are TRBV4-1 and TRBJ2-1, with 8 bases that match TRBD2. The CDR3 length is 15 residues. In germline, CDR1 is MGHRA, CDR2 YSYEKL. J gave up 5 bases and V 5 bases, and 8 bases lay outside the gene matches. The CDR3 reads CASSFLAAGDNEQFF. The CDR3, as DNA: TGCGCCAGCAGCTTCTTGGCAGCGGGAGACAATGAGCAGTTCTTC.

In nucleotides, the CDR3 is TGCGCCAGCAGCTTTCAGCGTTATCAGCCCCAGCATTTT. Translating it yields CASSFQRYQPQHF. V is TRBV5-1 and J is TRBJ1-5; D is unclear. The germline V gene encodes CDR1 SGHRS and CDR2 YFSETQ. The CDR3 extends over 13 amino acids. The V end lost 2 bases, the J end lost 5 bases, and 8 bases lay between the germline ends.

The gene calls are TRBV7-9 and TRBJ2-1; TRBD2 agrees at 8 bases. The J segment lost 0 bases and the V segment lost 5 bases, leaving 15 bases of the junction unmatched. This CDR3 is built from 19 residues. Germline lookup yields CDR1 SEHNR and CDR2 FQNEAQ (reference sequence). The CDR3 coding sequence is TGTGCCAGCAGCCGCGCTCTAGCGGGCCGAAGTAGCTCCTACAATGAGCAGTTCTTC. Its protein is CASSRALAGRSSSYNEQFF.

This chain connects TRBV19 to TRBJ1-5; 7 positions match TRBD1. The CDR3 has 16 residues. Looked up from germline, CDR1 is LNHDA and CDR2 is SQIVND (reference sequence). V dropped 3 bases and J dropped 4; count of bases not matched to a gene: 9. The CDR3, as DNA: TGTGCCAGTAGTATTGATGAGGGGGCTGGGAATCAGCCCCAGCATTTT. Amino acid sequence: CASSIDEGAGNQPQHF.

The chain recombines TRBV28 with TRBJ1-2, with D possibly being TRBD1 (6 bases). The germline V gene has CDR1 MDHEN and CDR2 SYDVKM. The CDR3 totals 14 residues. The ends were cut back, 5 bases at V and 3 bases at J, with 13 bases in the middle. DNA of the CDR3: TGTGCCAGCAGTGATACAGGGAGCCACTATGGCTACACCTTC. Translated, it gives CASSDTGSHYGYTF.

This clone occurred once. V and J are TRBV1 and TRBJ1-1; the DNA was not used to check the table's D call, TRBD1. TRBV1 is labeled a pseudogene. This CDR3 has 18 residues. This CDR3 reads CTSRKTKDRGRGNTEAFF. The CDR3 coding sequence is TGCACCAGCAGAAAAACTAAGGACAGGGGGCGGGGGAACACTGAAGCTTTCTTT.

The chain combines TRBV24-1 with TRBJ1-1; tentatively, D is TRBD1 (6 bases). Germline CDR1 reads KGHDR; CDR2 reads SFDVKD. The CDR3 length is 14 residues. V lost 2 bases and J 5 bases, leaving 11 bases between the germline ends. The CDR3 sequence: CATSDSRGWTEAFF. Written as DNA, the CDR3 is TGTGCCACCAGTGATTCCAGGGGTTGGACTGAAGCTTTCTTT.

J is TRBJ2-5 and V is TRBV7-6, with TRBD2 matching 13 bases. CDR1 and CDR2 from the germline V gene are SGHVS and FNYEAQ. CDR3 length: 17 amino acids. Trimming removed 2 bases from V and 4 bases from J; junction bases left unmatched: 7. The CDR3 DNA follows: TGTGCCAGCAGCTTATTATCTACTAGCGGGGGGGCAGAGACCCAGTACTTC. Translated, it gives CASSLLSTSGGAETQYF.

The chain is built from TRBV6-6 and TRBJ2-1, with D uncertain. This CDR3 is 14 amino acids long. With 0 bases removed from V and 5 bases from J, the gap between germline ends came to 8 bases. Germline CDR1 is MNHNY and CDR2 is SVGAGI (reference sequence). The CDR3 region has the DNA TGTGCCAGCAGTTACTCCGAGACAAACAATGAGCAGTTCTTC. As protein: CASSYSETNNEQFF.

A single count supports this clone. The V call is TRBV7-9, the J call TRBJ1-2, with 7 bases lining up with TRBD1. This CDR3 is 15 amino acids long. The V and J ends lost 5 bases and 1 base, in that order; junction bases with no gene match: 7. The V gene's germline CDR1 is SEHNR and CDR2 FQNEAQ (reference sequence). CDR3 in amino acids: CASSSFTGVNYGYTF. DNA for the CDR3: TGTGCCAGCAGCAGCTTTACAGGGGTTAACTATGGCTACACCTTC.

The rearrangement uses TRBV29-1 and TRBJ1-5, with 8 bases lining up with TRBD1. CDR1 is SQVTM, CDR2 ANQGSEA, per germline. J gave up 4 bases and V 7 bases, and 6 bases lay outside the gene matches. CDR3 length: 13 amino acids. Written as DNA, the CDR3 is TGCAGCGCCGGACAGGGAGGAAATCAGCCCCAGCATTTT. Translated: CSAGQGGNQPQHF. Together with reference TRBV29-1 and TRBJ1-5, the CDR3 gives the full variable domain: SAVISQKPSRDICQRGTSLTIQCQVDSQVTMMFWYRQQPGQSLTLIATANQGSEATYESGFVIDKFPISRPNLTFSTLTVSNMSPEDSSIYLCSAGQGGNQPQHFGDGTRLSIL.

This chain links TRBV7-6 with TRBJ1-2; the match to TRBD1 covers 8 bases. V shed 4 bases, J shed 7 bases, and the junction held 2 bases outside the gene matches. The germline CDR1 and CDR2 sequences are SGHVS and FNYEAQ. The CDR3 is 12 amino acids. The chain's CDR3 is CASSSDRVGYTF. The CDR3 coding sequence is TGTGCCAGCAGCTCGGACAGGGTTGGCTACACCTTC.

The chain combines TRBV2 with TRBJ1-6; tentatively, D is TRBD1 (6 bases). V was cut by 7 bases and J by 9 bases, with 19 bases left in between. Germline V gene lookup returns CDR1 SNHLY and CDR2 FYNNEI. The length of the CDR3 is 15 residues. The CDR3, as DNA: TGTGCCAGCACCCCGGGGGGGGCGTTTCGTTCACCCCTCCACTTT. It yields the protein CASTPGGAFRSPLHF.

The chain employs TRBV6-1 and TRBJ1-2, with D hard to call. CDR3 size: 13 residues. CDR1 and CDR2 (germline): MNHNS, SASEGT. Trimming shortened V by 2 bases and J by 4 bases, and 8 bases separated the two germline ends. CDR3: CASSELEGYGYTF. CDR3 nucleotides: TGTGCCAGCAGTGAATTGGAGGGCTATGGCTACACCTTC.

This chain links TRBV7-2 with TRBJ1-1; D is possibly TRBD1 (6 bases). CDR1 is SGHTA, CDR2 FQGNSA, per germline. V was cut by 0 bases and J by 1 base, with 9 bases left in between. The length of the CDR3 is 15 residues. Written as DNA, the CDR3 is TGTGCCAGCAGCTTAGCCGGGACACCGAACACTGAAGCTTTCTTT. Encoded protein: CASSLAGTPNTEAFF.

The genes are TRBV5-1 and TRBJ2-1; TRBD1 matches 9 bases. From germline, CDR1 is SGHRS and CDR2 YFSETQ. The CDR3 contains 13 residues. V lost 6 bases and J lost 16; bases outside the gene matches: 14. The CDR3 coding sequence is TGCGCCAGCACTTACTTAACGGGACAGGGTATTTTCTTC. This gives the protein CASTYLTGQGIFF.

V usage is TRBV19 and J usage is TRBJ1-2; no reliable D call. The V end was cut by 3 bases, the J end by 0 bases, with 11 bases between. Germline loops: CDR1 LNHDA, CDR2 SQIVND (reference sequence). This CDR3 has 15 residues. The CDR3 DNA is TGTGCCAGTAGTATTACTGCGTACTCTAACTATGGCTACACCTTC. Translated, it gives CASSITAYSNYGYTF.

The V gene is TRBV4-1, the J gene TRBJ2-7; D unclear. Trimming took 7 bases from V and 6 from J, leaving 22 bases between them. The V gene's germline CDR1 is MGHRA and CDR2 YSYEKL. The CDR3 contains 15 residues. The CDR3 DNA sequence: TGCGCCAGCAAAATATCTGGGCCAGACGGAAGCGAGCAGTACTTC. It encodes CASKISGPDGSEQYF.

The chain's CDR3 is CASSVIGSGNTIYF. The CDR3 nucleotides are TGTGCCAGCAGCGTAATCGGGTCTGGAAACACCATATATTTT. The chain carries TRBV9 and TRBJ1-3; no firm D call. CDR1 and CDR2 (germline): SGDLS, YYNGEE. Trimming removed 1 base at V and 1 base at J, with 6 bases between. The CDR3 has 14 amino acids.

This chain uses TRBV19 with TRBJ1-5; 12 bases match TRBD1. Per the germline V gene, CDR1 is LNHDA and CDR2 is SQIVND (reference sequence). V gave up 2 bases and J gave up 5 bases; unmatched junction bases: 7. CDR3 size: 17 residues. For the CDR3, the DNA is TGTGCCAGTAGTATACGAGGGACAGGGGGCTTCTATCAGCCCCAGCATTTT. Protein sequence: CASSIRGTGGFYQPQHF.

The rearrangement uses TRBV16 and TRBJ2-3, with a weak D call TRBD2 (6 bases). V was trimmed by 3 bases and J by 4 bases, leaving 14 bases between them. The CDR3 is 15 residues long. Germline values: CDR1 KGHSY, CDR2 FQNENV. CDR3 nucleotides: TGTGCCAGCAGCCACGTCGGGAGTAGTGCAGATACGCAGTATTTT. This encodes CASSHVGSSADTQYF.

This chain uses TRBV10-2 with TRBJ1-4, with D possibly TRBD1 on 5 matching bases. V was pared by 7 bases and J by 2 bases, with 5 bases between. This CDR3 has 12 residues. Per the germline V gene, CDR1 is WSHSY and CDR2 is SAAADI. The CDR3 nucleotides are TGCGCCAGCAAGGGGACTAATGAAAAACTGTTTTTT. Translated, it gives CASKGTNEKLFF.

The J gene is TRBJ2-5, the V gene TRBV3-1 (or the pseudogene TRBV3-2); 10 positions agree with TRBD2. The CDR3 has 16 amino acids. V lost 3 bases, J lost 5 bases, and 9 bases stayed unmatched. CDR1 and CDR2 from the germline V gene are LGHDT and YNNKEL (reference sequence). CDR3 residues: CASSQSSGGPRETQYF. CDR3 DNA sequence: TGTGCCAGCAGCCAGTCTAGCGGGGGCCCTCGGGAGACCCAGTACTTC.

The genes are TRBV5-4 and TRBJ2-7; D is possibly TRBD2 (5 bases). CDR1 and CDR2 (germline): SGHNT, YYREEE (reference sequence). The germline V and J ends were trimmed by 1 base and 2 bases, with 10 bases remaining between them. CDR3 length equals 14 residues. The CDR3 reads CASSLMDGAYEQYF. DNA for the CDR3: TGTGCCAGCAGCTTGATGGACGGGGCCTACGAGCAGTACTTC.

The genes are TRBV19 and TRBJ1-5, with no clear D. CDR3 length equals 17 residues. The V end lost 2 bases, the J end lost 3 bases, and 17 bases lay between the germline ends. The germline gives CDR1 LNHDA, CDR2 SQIVND (reference sequence). The CDR3 sequence is CASSIPPPALPNQPQHF. The CDR3 region has the DNA TGTGCCAGTAGTATACCCCCGCCCGCGCTGCCCAATCAGCCCCAGCATTTT.

This clone was seen a single time. The chain couples TRBV6-5 to TRBJ2-1; 14 bases are shared with TRBD2. Trimming at V came to 6 bases and at J to 10 bases, leaving 8 bases not matched to a gene. The CDR3 has 15 residues. Germline V gene sequence: CDR1 MNHEY, CDR2 SVGAGI. CDR3 sequence (DNA): TGTGCCAGCAGGGCGGGGACTAGCGGGAGAGGAGAGCAGTTCTTC. As protein: CASRAGTSGRGEQFF.

The chain recombines TRBV15 with TRBJ2-3, with TRBD2 identical over 12 bases. Per germline, CDR1 LNHNV and CDR2 YYDKDF (reference sequence). V was clipped by 5 bases and J by 4 bases; unmatched bases: 4. This CDR3 is 15 amino acids long. The CDR3 sequence: CATSRGTSGSDTQYF. The CDR3 nucleotides read TGTGCCACCAGCCGAGGGACTAGCGGGTCAGATACGCAGTATTTT.

The V and J genes are TRBV7-2 and TRBJ2-3; 9 positions match TRBD2. Germline V gene lookup returns CDR1 SGHTA and CDR2 FQGNSA. The CDR3 spans 15 residues. V dropped 2 bases and J dropped 3; count of bases not matched to a gene: 3. This CDR3 reads CASSLLAGRTDTQYF. CDR3 DNA sequence: TGTGCCAGCAGCTTACTAGCGGGGAGGACAGATACGCAGTATTTT.

The chain recombines TRBV20-1 with TRBJ1-1; D might be TRBD1 (5 bases). CDR1 and CDR2 (germline): DFQATT, SNEGSKA (reference sequence). The CDR3 runs 13 residues. The V gene lost 3 bases and the J gene lost 11 bases, with 19 bases spanning the gap. CDR3 coding DNA: TGCAGTGCTAGTATGGGGCCTTCCATGGGGGCTTTCTTT. Translation gives CSASMGPSMGAFF.

This chain uses TRBV6-1 with TRBJ1-6, with a weak D call TRBD1 (6 bases). CDR3 length: 13 amino acids. CDR1 MNHNS and CDR2 SASEGT come from the germline V gene. V lost 2 bases and J 8 bases, leaving 7 bases between the germline ends. This CDR3 is CASSERGYSPLHF. CDR3 DNA: TGTGCCAGCAGTGAAAGGGGGTATTCACCCCTCCACTTT.